This TCR beta chain stems from a study of cytomegalovirus exposure and HLA in healthy donors. General observations from the study: The study found most TCR sequences rare, yet found some public TCRs in many donors. Researchers catalogued about 150 TCR beta chains as cytomegalovirus-associated.

As for this clone: Its antigen is not identified.

This CDR3 has 14 amino acids. Trimming took 8 bases from V and 6 from J; bases not matched to a gene: 12. The germline V gene has CDR1 MDHEN and CDR2 SYDVKM. A multiplex PCR was run with 60 Vbeta primers and 13 Jbeta primers. Clones were sequenced by immunoSEQ multiplex PCR, and TCRdb holds only the in-frame ones, with some missing. The table lists tens of thousands of clones, roughly 72% of them singletons. The chain carries TRBV28 and TRBJ2-7; 8 bases map to TRBD2. The sequenced sample consisted of PBMCs. This clonotype originated in a woman aged 25 to 45 in good health and CMV-seropositive. The DNA of the CDR3 is TGTGCCAGCGTTCCGGGACTAGTTTTTGCCGAGCAGTACTTC. The encoded protein is CASVPGLVFAEQYF.